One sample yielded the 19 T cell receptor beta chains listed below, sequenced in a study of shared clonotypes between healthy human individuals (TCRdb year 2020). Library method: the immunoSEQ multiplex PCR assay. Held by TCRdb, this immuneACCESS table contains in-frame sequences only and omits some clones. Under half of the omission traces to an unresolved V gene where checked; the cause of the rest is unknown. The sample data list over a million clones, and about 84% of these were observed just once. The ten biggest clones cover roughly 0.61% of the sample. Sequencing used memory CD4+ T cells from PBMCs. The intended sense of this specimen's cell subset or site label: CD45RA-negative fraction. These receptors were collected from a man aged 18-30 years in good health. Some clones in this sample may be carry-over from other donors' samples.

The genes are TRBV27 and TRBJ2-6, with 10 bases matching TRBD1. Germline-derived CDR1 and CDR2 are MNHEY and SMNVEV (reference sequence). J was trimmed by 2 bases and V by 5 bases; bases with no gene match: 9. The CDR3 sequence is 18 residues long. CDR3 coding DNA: TGTGCCAGCAGTCGCAGGGACAGGGGAGGCCCTGGGGCCAACGTCCTGACTTTC. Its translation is CASSRRDRGGPGANVLTF. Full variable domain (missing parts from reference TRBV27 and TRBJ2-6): EAQVTQNPRYLITVTGKKLTVTCSQNMNHEYMSWYRQDPGLGLRQIYYSMNVEVTDKGDVPEGYKVSRKEKRNFPLILESPSPNQTSLYFCASSRRDRGGPGANVLTFGAGSRLTVL.

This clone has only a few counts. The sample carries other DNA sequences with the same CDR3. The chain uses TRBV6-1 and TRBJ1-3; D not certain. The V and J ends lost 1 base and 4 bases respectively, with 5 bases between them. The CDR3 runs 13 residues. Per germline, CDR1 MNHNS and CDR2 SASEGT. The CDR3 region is CASSEGGGNTIYF. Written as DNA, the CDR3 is TGTGCCAGCAGTGAAGGTGGGGGAAACACCATATATTTT.

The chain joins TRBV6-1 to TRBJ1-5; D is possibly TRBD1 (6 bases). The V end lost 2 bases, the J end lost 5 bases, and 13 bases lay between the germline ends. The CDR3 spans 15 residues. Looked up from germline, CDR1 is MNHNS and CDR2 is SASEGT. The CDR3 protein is CASSERSGVYQPQHF. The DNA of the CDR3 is TGTGCCAGCAGTGAACGGTCAGGGGTTTATCAGCCCCAGCATTTT.

The CDR3 DNA reads as TGTGCCAGCAGCTTTTTTTGGCGCGGGGAGCTGTTTTTT. It specifies CASSFFWRGELFF. The chain carries TRBV5-4 and TRBJ2-2; D is unclear. There are 13 residues in the CDR3. The V gene lost 2 bases and the J gene lost 7 bases, with 9 bases spanning the gap. Germline V gene sequence: CDR1 SGHNT, CDR2 YYREEE (reference sequence).

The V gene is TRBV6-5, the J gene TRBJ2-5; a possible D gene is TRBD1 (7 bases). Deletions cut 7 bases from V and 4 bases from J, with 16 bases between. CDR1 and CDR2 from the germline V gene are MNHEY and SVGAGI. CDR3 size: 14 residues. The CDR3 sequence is CASMMTGTGETQYF. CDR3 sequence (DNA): TGTGCCAGCATGATGACAGGGACTGGAGAGACCCAGTACTTC.

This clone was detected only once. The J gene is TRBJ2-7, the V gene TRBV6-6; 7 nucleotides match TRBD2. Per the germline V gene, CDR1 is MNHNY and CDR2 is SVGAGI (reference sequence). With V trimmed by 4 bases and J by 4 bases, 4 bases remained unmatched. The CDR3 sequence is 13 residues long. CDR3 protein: CASSSFGRYEQYF. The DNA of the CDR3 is TGTGCCAGCAGTTCCTTCGGGAGGTACGAGCAGTACTTC.

The CDR3: CASRTSGYYEQYF. CDR3 sequence (DNA): TGTGCCAGCCGGACTAGCGGCTACTACGAGCAGTACTTC. The chain couples TRBV2 to TRBJ2-7; TRBD2 agrees at 10 bases. The junction had 4 bases not matched to a gene; V was cut back by 8 bases and J by 3 bases. Germline V CDR1 and CDR2: SNHLY, FYNNEI. The CDR3 contains 13 residues. The full variable domain, in which reference TRBV2 and TRBJ2-7 provide the parts outside the CDR3, is EPEVTQTPSHQVTQMGQEVILRCVPISNHLYFYWYRQILGQKVEFLVSFYNNEISEKSEIFDDQFSVERPDGSNFTLKIRSTKLEDSAMYFCASRTSGYYEQYFGPGTRLTVT.

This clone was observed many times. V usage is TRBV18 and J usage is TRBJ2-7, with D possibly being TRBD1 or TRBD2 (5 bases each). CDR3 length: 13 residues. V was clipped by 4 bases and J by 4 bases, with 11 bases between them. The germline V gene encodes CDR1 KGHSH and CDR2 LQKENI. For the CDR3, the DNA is TGTGCCAGCTCACACGGGGACGGATACGAGCAGTACTTC. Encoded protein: CASSHGDGYEQYF.

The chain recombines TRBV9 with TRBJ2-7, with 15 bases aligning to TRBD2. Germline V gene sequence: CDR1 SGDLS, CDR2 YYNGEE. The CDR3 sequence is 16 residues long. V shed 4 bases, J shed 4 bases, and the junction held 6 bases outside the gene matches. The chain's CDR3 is CASSPRGTSGRYEQYF. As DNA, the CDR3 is TGTGCCAGCAGCCCCCGGGGGACTAGCGGGAGGTACGAGCAGTACTTC.

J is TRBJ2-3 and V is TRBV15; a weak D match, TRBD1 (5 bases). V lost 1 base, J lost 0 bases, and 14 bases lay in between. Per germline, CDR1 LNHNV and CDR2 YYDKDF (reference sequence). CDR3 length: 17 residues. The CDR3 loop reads CATSRGPFQGSTDTQYF. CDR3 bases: TGTGCCACCAGCAGAGGCCCTTTTCAGGGCAGCACAGATACGCAGTATTTT.

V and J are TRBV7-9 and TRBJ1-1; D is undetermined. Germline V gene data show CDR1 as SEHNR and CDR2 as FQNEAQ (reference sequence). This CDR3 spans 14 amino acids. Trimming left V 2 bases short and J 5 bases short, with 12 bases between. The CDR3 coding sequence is TGTGCCAGCAGCTTATTTCCTGCGGAAACTGAAGCTTTCTTT. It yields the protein CASSLFPAETEAFF.

Written as DNA, the CDR3 is TGTGCCAGCAGTTTCGGGGAGACCACAGATACGCAGTATTTT. This sequence encodes CASSFGETTDTQYF. This chain uses TRBV27 with TRBJ2-3; D is possibly TRBD2 (5 bases). This CDR3 spans 14 amino acids. Deletions cut 3 bases from V and 2 bases from J, with 9 bases between. Germline lookup yields CDR1 MNHEY and CDR2 SMNVEV (reference sequence).

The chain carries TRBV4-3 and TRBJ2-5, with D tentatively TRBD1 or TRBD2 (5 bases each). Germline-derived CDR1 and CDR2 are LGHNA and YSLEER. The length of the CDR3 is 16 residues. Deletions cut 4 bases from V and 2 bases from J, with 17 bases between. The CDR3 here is CASSPQQGVSQETQYF. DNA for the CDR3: TGCGCCAGCAGCCCCCAGCAGGGAGTTTCGCAAGAGACCCAGTACTTC.

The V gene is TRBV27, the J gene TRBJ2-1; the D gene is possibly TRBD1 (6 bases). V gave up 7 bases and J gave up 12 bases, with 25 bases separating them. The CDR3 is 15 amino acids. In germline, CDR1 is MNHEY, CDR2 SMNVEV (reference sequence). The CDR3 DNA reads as TGTGCCAGCACCCTACAGGGACCGAAGCGGTCGCTGCAGTTCTTC. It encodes CASTLQGPKRSLQFF.

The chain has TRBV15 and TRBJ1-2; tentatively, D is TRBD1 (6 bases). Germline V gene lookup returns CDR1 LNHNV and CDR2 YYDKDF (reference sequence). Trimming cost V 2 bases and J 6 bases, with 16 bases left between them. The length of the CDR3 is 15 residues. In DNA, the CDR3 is TGTGCCACCAGCAGACGTGGGCCGGACAGCCATGGCTACACCTTC. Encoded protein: CATSRRGPDSHGYTF. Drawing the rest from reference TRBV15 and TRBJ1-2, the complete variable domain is DAMVIQNPRYQVTQFGKPVTLSCSQTLNHNVMYWYQQKSSQAPKLLFHYYDKDFNNEADTPDNFQSRRPNTSFCFLDIRSPGLGDTAMYLCATSRRGPDSHGYTFGSGTRLTVV.

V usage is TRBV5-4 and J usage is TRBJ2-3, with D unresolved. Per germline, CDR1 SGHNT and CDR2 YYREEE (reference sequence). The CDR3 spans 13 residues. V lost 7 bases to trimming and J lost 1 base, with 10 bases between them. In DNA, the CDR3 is TGTGCCAGCTCCGCTCCGGGCACAGATACGCAGTATTTT. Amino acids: CASSAPGTDTQYF.

The CDR3 sequence is CASSLGGQVNTGELFF. CDR3 nucleotide sequence: TGTGCCAGCAGCTTGGGAGGACAGGTGAACACCGGGGAGCTGTTTTTT. The chain employs TRBV5-4 and TRBJ2-2, with 7 bases that match TRBD1. V dropped 0 bases and J dropped 1; count of bases not matched to a gene: 3. Germline CDR1 SGHNT, CDR2 YYREEE (reference sequence). The length of the CDR3 is 16 residues.

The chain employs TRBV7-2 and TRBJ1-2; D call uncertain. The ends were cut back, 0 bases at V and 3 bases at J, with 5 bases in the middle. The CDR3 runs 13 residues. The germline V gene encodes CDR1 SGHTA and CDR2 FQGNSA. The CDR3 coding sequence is TGTGCCAGCAGCTTAGCCAGTTACTATGGCTACACCTTC. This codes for CASSLASYYGYTF.

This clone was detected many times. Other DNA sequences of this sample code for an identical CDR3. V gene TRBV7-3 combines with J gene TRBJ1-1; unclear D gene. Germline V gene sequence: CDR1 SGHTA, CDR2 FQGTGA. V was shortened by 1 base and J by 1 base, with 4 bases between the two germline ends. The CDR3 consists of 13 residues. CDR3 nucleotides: TGTGCCAGCAGCTTAAGACGGAACACTGAAGCTTTCTTT. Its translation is CASSLRRNTEAFF. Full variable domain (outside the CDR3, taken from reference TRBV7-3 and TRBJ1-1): GAGVSQTPSNKVTEKGKYVELRCDPISGHTALYWYRQSLGQGPEFLIYFQGTGAADDSGLPNDRFFAVRPEGSVSTLKIQRTERGDSAVYLCASSLRRNTEAFFGQGTRLTVV.